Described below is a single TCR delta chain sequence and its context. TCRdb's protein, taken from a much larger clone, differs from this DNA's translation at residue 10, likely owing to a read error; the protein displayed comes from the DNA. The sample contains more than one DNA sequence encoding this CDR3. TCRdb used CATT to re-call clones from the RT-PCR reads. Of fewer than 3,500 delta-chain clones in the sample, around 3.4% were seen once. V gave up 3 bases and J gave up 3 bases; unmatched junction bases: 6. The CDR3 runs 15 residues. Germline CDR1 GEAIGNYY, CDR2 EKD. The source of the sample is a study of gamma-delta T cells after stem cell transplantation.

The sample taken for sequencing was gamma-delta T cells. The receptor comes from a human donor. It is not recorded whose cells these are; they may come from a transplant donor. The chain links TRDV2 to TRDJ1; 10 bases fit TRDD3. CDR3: CACDPWGISADKLIF. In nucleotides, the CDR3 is TGTGCCTGTGACCCCTGGGGGATAAGCGCCGATAAACTCATCTTT.